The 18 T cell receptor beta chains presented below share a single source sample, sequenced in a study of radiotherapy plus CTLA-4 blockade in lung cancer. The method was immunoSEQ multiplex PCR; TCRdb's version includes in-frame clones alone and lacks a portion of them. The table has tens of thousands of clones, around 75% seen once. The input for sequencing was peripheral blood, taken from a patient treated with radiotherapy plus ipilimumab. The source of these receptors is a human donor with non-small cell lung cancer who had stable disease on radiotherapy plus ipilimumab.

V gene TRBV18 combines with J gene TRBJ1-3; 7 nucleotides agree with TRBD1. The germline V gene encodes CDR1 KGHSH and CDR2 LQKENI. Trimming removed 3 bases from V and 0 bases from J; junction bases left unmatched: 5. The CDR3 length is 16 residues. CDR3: CASSPYAGGSGNTIYF. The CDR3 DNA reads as TGTGCCAGCTCACCTTACGCAGGGGGCTCTGGAAACACCATATATTTT.

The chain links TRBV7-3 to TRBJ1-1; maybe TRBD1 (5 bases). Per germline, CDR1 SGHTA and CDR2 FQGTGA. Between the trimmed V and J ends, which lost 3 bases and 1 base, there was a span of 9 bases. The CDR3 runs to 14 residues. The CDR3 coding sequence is TGTGCCAGCAGCTTCGGACAAGCGAACACTGAAGCTTTCTTT. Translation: CASSFGQANTEAFF.

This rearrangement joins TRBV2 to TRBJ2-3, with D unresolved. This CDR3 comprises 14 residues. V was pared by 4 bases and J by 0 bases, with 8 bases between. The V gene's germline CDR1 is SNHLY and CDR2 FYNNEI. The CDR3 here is CASSVLTSTDTQYF. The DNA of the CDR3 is TGTGCCAGCAGTGTGCTAACGAGCACAGATACGCAGTATTTT.

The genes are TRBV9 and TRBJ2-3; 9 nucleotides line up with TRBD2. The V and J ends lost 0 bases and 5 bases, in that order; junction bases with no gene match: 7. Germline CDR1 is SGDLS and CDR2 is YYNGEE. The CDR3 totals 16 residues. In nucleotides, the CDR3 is TGTGCCAGCAGCGTAGGTGCGGGGGGGCGGATAGATACGCAGTATTTT. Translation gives CASSVGAGGRIDTQYF.

The DNA of the CDR3 is TGTGCCATCAGTGACGGGGTGGCGAACACTGAAGCTTTCTTT. Translating gives CAISDGVANTEAFF. The chain combines TRBV10-3 with TRBJ1-1; no firm D call. The CDR3 contains 14 residues. Germline V CDR1 and CDR2: ENHRY, SYGVKD. Trimming took 3 bases from V and 1 from J, leaving 9 bases between them.

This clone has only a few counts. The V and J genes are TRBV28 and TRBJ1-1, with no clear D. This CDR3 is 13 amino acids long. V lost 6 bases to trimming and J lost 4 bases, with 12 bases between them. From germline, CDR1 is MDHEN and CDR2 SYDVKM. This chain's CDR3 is CASRPAAGTEAFF. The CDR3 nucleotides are TGTGCCAGCAGACCAGCGGCGGGCACTGAAGCTTTCTTT.

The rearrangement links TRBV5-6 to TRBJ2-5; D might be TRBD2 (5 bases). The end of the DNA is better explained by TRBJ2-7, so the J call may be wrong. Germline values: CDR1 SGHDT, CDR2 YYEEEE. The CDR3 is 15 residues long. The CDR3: CASSRRSGSIYEQYF. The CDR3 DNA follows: TGTGCCAGCAGCAGGAGGTCGGGTAGTATCTACGAGCAGTACTTC.

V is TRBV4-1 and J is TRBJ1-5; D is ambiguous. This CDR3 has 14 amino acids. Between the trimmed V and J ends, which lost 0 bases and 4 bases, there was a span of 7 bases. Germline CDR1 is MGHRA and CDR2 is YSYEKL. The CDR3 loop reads CASSQDSVNQPQHF. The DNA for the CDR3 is TGCGCCAGCAGCCAAGATTCCGTTAATCAGCCCCAGCATTTT.

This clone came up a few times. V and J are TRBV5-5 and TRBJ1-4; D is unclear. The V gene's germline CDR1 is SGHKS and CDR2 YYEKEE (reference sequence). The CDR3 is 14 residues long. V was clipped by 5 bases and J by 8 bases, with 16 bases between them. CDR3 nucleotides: TGTGCCAGCAGTAATAGGTCTGGAGGGGAAAAACTGTTTTTT. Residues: CASSNRSGGEKLFF.

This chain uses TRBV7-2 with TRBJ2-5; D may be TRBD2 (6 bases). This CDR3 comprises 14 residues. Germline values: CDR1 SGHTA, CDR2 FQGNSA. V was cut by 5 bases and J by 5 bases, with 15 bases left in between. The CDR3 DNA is TGTGCCAGCAGCCAAGCCGGGACTTCCGAGACCCAGTACTTC. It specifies CASSQAGTSETQYF.

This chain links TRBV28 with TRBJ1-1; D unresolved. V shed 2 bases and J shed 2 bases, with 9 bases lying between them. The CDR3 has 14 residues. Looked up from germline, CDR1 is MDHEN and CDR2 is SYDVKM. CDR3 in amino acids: CASSLRQANTEAFF. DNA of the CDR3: TGTGCCAGCAGTTTAAGGCAGGCCAACACTGAAGCTTTCTTT. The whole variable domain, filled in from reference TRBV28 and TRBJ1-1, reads DVKVTQSSRYLVKRTGEKVFLECVQDMDHENMFWYRQDPGLGLRLIYFSYDVKMKEKGDIPEGYSVSREKKERFSLILESASTNQTSMYLCASSLRQANTEAFFGQGTRLTVV.

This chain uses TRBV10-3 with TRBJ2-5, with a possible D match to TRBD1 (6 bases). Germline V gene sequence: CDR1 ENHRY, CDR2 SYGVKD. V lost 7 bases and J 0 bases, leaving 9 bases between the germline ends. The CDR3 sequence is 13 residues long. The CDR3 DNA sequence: TGTGCCATCAATGACAGGTACCAAGAGACCCAGTACTTC. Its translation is CAINDRYQETQYF.

This CDR3 is CASRGSRDTEAFF. The CDR3 nucleotides are TGTGCCAGTCGGGGGAGCCGGGACACTGAAGCTTTCTTT. J is TRBJ1-1 and V is TRBV27, with D tentatively TRBD1 (5 bases). Looked up from germline, CDR1 is MNHEY and CDR2 is SMNVEV (reference sequence). This CDR3 region has 13 residues. Trimming stripped 9 bases from V and 3 bases from J, with 14 bases between.

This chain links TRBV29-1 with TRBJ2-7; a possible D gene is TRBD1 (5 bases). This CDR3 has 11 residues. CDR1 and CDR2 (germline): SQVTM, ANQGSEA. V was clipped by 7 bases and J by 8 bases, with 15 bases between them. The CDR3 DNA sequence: TGCAGCGCATCCCAGGGTCCCAAGCAGTACTTC. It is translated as CSASQGPKQYF.

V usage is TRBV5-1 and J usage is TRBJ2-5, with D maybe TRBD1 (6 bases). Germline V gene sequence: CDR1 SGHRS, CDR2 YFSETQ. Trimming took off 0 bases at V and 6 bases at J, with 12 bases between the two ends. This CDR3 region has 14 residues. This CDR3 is CASSLETGLQTQYF. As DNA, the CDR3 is TGCGCCAGCAGCTTGGAAACAGGGCTTCAGACCCAGTACTTC.

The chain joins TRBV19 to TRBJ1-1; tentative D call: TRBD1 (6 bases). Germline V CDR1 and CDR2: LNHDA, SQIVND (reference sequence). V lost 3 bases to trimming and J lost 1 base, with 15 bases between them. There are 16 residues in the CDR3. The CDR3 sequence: CASSIGAQGWNTEAFF. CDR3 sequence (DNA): TGTGCCAGTAGTATCGGGGCACAGGGATGGAACACTGAAGCTTTCTTT.

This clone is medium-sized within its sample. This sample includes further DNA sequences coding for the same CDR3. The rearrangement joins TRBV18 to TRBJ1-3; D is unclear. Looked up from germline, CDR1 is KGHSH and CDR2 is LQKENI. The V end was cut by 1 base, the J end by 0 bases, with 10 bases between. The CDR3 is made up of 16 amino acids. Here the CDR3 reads CASSPQTGSSGNTIYF. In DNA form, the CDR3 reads TGTGCCAGCTCACCACAGACCGGGAGCTCTGGAAACACCATATATTTT.

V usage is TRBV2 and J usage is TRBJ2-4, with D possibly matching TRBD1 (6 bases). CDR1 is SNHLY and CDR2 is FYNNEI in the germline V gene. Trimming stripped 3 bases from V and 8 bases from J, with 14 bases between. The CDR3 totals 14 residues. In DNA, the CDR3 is TGTGCCAGCAGTGACCGAGGGGGAGTTGACATTCAGTACTTC. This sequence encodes CASSDRGGVDIQYF.